These T cell receptor beta chains were read from a single sample in a study of cytomegalovirus exposure and HLA in healthy donors. This table comes from immunoSEQ multiplex PCR, and its TCRdb copy is limited to in-frame clones, with some not included. The profile shows some 180,000 clones, roughly 80% of them singletons. Material for sequencing was PBMCs. The source of these receptors is a woman in her twenties or thirties in good health and CMV-seronegative. CDR3s include the opening cysteine and the closing phenylalanine or tryptophan. The order of the fields is clone size, D gene, J gene, V gene, CDR3 length, CDR3 protein, CDR3 DNA. D genes are given only for firm matches. Clone sizes are given selectively: once, few, many, or a class where the clone is expanded.

clone_size: once
d_call: TRBD1
j_call: TRBJ1-1
v_call: TRBV5-8
cdr3_length: 13
cdr3_aa: CASSKTGDTEAFF
cdr3_nt: TGTGCCAGCAGCAAAACAGGGGACACTGAAGCTTTCTTT

clone_size: .
d_call: .
j_call: TRBJ2-3
v_call: TRBV7-2
cdr3_length: 15
cdr3_aa: CASSLRQGGVDTQYF
cdr3_nt: TGTGCCAGCAGCTTAAGGCAGGGTGGTGTAGATACGCAGTATTTT

clone_size: .
d_call: .
j_call: TRBJ2-7
v_call: TRBV5-1
cdr3_length: 16
cdr3_aa: CASSLPRDTSPFEQYF
cdr3_nt: TGCGCCAGCAGCCTTCCCCGGGACACCTCCCCATTCGAGCAGTACTTC

clone_size: .
d_call: .
j_call: TRBJ2-2
v_call: TRBV4-1
cdr3_length: 15
cdr3_aa: CASSQDRRETGELFF
cdr3_nt: TGCGCCAGCAGCCAAGATCGTCGGGAGACCGGGGAGCTGTTTTTT

clone_size: .
d_call: TRBD2
j_call: TRBJ2-1
v_call: TRBV4-2
cdr3_length: 17
cdr3_aa: CASSQVPLAGGLNEQFF
cdr3_nt: TGTGCCAGCAGCCAAGTTCCCCTAGCGGGGGGTCTGAATGAGCAGTTCTTC

clone_size: .
d_call: TRBD1
j_call: TRBJ1-2
v_call: TRBV30
cdr3_length: 14
cdr3_aa: CAWSLQGINYGYTF
cdr3_nt: TGTGCCTGGAGCCTACAGGGGATTAACTATGGCTACACCTTC

clone_size: .
d_call: TRBD1
j_call: TRBJ1-1
v_call: TRBV6-4
cdr3_length: 14
cdr3_aa: CASRTGGMNTEAFF
cdr3_nt: TGTGCCAGCAGGACAGGGGGCATGAACACTGAAGCTTTCTTT

clone_size: .
d_call: TRBD2
j_call: TRBJ2-3
v_call: TRBV7-3
cdr3_length: 15
cdr3_aa: CASSLTSGGLDTQYF
cdr3_nt: TGTGCCAGCAGCTTAACTAGCGGGGGGCTCGATACGCAGTATTTT

clone_size: few
d_call: .
j_call: TRBJ2-7
v_call: TRBV2
cdr3_length: 13
cdr3_aa: CAAFRIQAHEQYF
cdr3_nt: TGTGCCGCCTTCAGGATTCAGGCCCACGAGCAGTACTTC

clone_size: .
d_call: .
j_call: TRBJ1-4
v_call: TRBV5-1
cdr3_length: 14
cdr3_aa: CASSLYTTNEKLFF
cdr3_nt: TGCGCCAGCAGCTTATACACAACTAATGAAAAACTGTTTTTT

clone_size: .
d_call: .
j_call: TRBJ1-2
v_call: TRBV29-1
cdr3_length: 14
cdr3_aa: CSVLLAREDLGYTF
cdr3_nt: TGCAGCGTTCTACTGGCCAGGGAGGATCTAGGCTACACCTTC

clone_size: .
d_call: .
j_call: TRBJ1-2
v_call: TRBV5-6
cdr3_length: 9
cdr3_aa: CAESGGTPF
cdr3_nt: TGTGCCGAATCGGGAGGTACTCCCTTC

clone_size: .
d_call: .
j_call: TRBJ1-1
v_call: TRBV5-4
cdr3_length: 15
cdr3_aa: CASSLVGGANTEAFF
cdr3_nt: TGTGCCAGCAGCTTGGTAGGGGGGGCAAACACTGAAGCTTTCTTT

clone_size: .
d_call: TRBD1
j_call: TRBJ2-2
v_call: TRBV5-1
cdr3_length: 16
cdr3_aa: CASRPGTGDGTGELFF
cdr3_nt: TGCGCCAGCAGACCGGGGACAGGGGATGGAACCGGGGAGCTGTTTTTT

clone_size: .
d_call: .
j_call: TRBJ2-2
v_call: TRBV28
cdr3_length: 16
cdr3_aa: CASSLFGRLNTGELFF
cdr3_nt: TGTGCCAGCAGTTTATTTGGCAGGTTGAACACCGGGGAGCTGTTTTTT

clone_size: few
d_call: .
j_call: TRBJ2-5
v_call: TRBV18
cdr3_length: 13
cdr3_aa: CASSPRQQETQYF
cdr3_nt: TGTGCCAGCTCACCACGACAGCAAGAGACCCAGTACTTC

clone_size: .
d_call: .
j_call: TRBJ2-7
v_call: TRBV27
cdr3_length: 14
cdr3_aa: CASSLISRGDEQYF
cdr3_nt: TGTGCCAGCAGTTTAATCTCCAGGGGGGACGAGCAGTACTTC

clone_size: .
d_call: .
j_call: TRBJ2-4
v_call: TRBV12-5
cdr3_length: 15
cdr3_aa: CASAREATAKNIQYF
cdr3_nt: TGTGCTAGTGCCAGGGAGGCCACGGCCAAAAACATTCAGTACTTC

clone_size: .
d_call: TRBD1
j_call: TRBJ1-5
v_call: TRBV2
cdr3_length: 16
cdr3_aa: CASRGDRRASNQPQHF
cdr3_nt: TGTGCCAGCAGGGGGGACAGGCGAGCTAGCAATCAGCCCCAGCATTTT

clone_size: .
d_call: .
j_call: TRBJ2-1
v_call: TRBV5-5
cdr3_length: 13
cdr3_aa: CASSLYTEGEQFF
cdr3_nt: TGTGCCAGCAGCCTCTATACCGAGGGTGAGCAGTTCTTC

clone_size: .
d_call: TRBD1
j_call: TRBJ2-1
v_call: TRBV5-1
cdr3_length: 17
cdr3_aa: CASSFSHYRGRYNEQFF
cdr3_nt: TGCGCCAGCAGCTTCAGTCATTACAGGGGGCGTTACAATGAGCAGTTCTTC

clone_size: few
d_call: .
j_call: TRBJ2-5
v_call: TRBV28
cdr3_length: 15
cdr3_aa: CASSLFKDKKETQYF
cdr3_nt: TGTGCCAGCAGTTTGTTTAAAGACAAAAAAGAGACCCAGTACTTC

clone_size: few
d_call: .
j_call: TRBJ2-1
v_call: TRBV25-1
cdr3_length: 12
cdr3_aa: CASSEAGAEQFF
cdr3_nt: TGTGCCAGCAGTGAGGCAGGGGCCGAGCAGTTCTTC

clone_size: .
d_call: TRBD1
j_call: TRBJ1-1
v_call: TRBV10-3
cdr3_length: 13
cdr3_aa: CAVGTGGFTEAFF
cdr3_nt: TGTGCCGTCGGGACAGGGGGCTTCACTGAAGCTTTCTTT

clone_size: .
d_call: TRBD2
j_call: TRBJ2-1
v_call: TRBV28
cdr3_length: 19
cdr3_aa: CASLSNLPGLAGGPYEQFF
cdr3_nt: TGTGCCAGCCTATCGAACCTCCCGGGACTAGCGGGAGGGCCCTATGAGCAGTTCTTC

clone_size: .
d_call: .
j_call: TRBJ1-3
v_call: TRBV6-1
cdr3_length: 15
cdr3_aa: CASSERSGGENTIYF
cdr3_nt: TGTGCCAGCAGTGAAAGGTCCGGAGGAGAGAACACCATATATTTT

clone_size: .
d_call: TRBD2
j_call: TRBJ2-1
v_call: TRBV9
cdr3_length: 15
cdr3_aa: CASSVIAGAYNEQFF
cdr3_nt: TGTGCCAGCAGCGTGATAGCGGGGGCATACAATGAGCAGTTCTTC

clone_size: once
d_call: TRBD1
j_call: TRBJ2-3
v_call: TRBV5-4
cdr3_length: 14
cdr3_aa: CASSPGQRTDTQYF
cdr3_nt: TGTGCCAGCAGCCCGGGACAGCGCACAGATACGCAGTATTTT

clone_size: once
d_call: .
j_call: TRBJ2-1
v_call: TRBV6-1
cdr3_length: 12
cdr3_aa: CASTDRSNEQFF
cdr3_nt: TGTGCCAGCACCGACAGGTCAAATGAGCAGTTCTTC

clone_size: .
d_call: TRBD1
j_call: TRBJ2-7
v_call: TRBV7-8
cdr3_length: 15
cdr3_aa: CASSSRDSQYYEQYF
cdr3_nt: TGTGCCAGCAGCTCCCGGGACAGTCAATACTACGAGCAGTACTTC

clone_size: .
d_call: .
j_call: TRBJ2-7
v_call: TRBV6-6
cdr3_length: 12
cdr3_aa: CASSSTIYEQYF
cdr3_nt: TGTGCCAGCAGTTCCACGATCTACGAGCAGTACTTC

clone_size: .
d_call: .
j_call: TRBJ2-7
v_call: TRBV2
cdr3_length: 11
cdr3_aa: CASSPFYEQYF
cdr3_nt: TGTGCCAGCAGTCCATTCTACGAGCAGTACTTC

clone_size: .
d_call: TRBD1
j_call: TRBJ2-7
v_call: TRBV27
cdr3_length: 15
cdr3_aa: CASSLKPQGAYEQYF
cdr3_nt: TGTGCCAGCAGTCTTAAACCTCAGGGGGCCTACGAGCAGTACTTC

clone_size: .
d_call: .
j_call: TRBJ1-1
v_call: TRBV11-2
cdr3_length: 11
cdr3_aa: CASSLGAWAFF
cdr3_nt: TGTGCCAGCAGCTTAGGGGCGTGGGCTTTCTTT

clone_size: .
d_call: TRBD1
j_call: TRBJ1-6
v_call: TRBV18
cdr3_length: 15
cdr3_aa: CASSPGTGGNSPPHF
cdr3_nt: TGTGCCAGCTCACCCGGGACAGGAGGAAATTCACCCCCCCACTTT

clone_size: .
d_call: .
j_call: TRBJ2-7
v_call: TRBV18
cdr3_length: 14
cdr3_aa: CASSPADSGYEQYF
cdr3_nt: TGTGCCAGCTCACCAGCCGACAGTGGGTACGAGCAGTACTTC

clone_size: .
d_call: TRBD2
j_call: TRBJ2-5
v_call: TRBV28
cdr3_length: 18
cdr3_aa: CASSTLQGISGRGETQYF
cdr3_nt: TGTGCCAGCAGTACCCTCCAAGGGATTAGCGGGAGGGGTGAGACCCAGTACTTC

clone_size: .
d_call: .
j_call: TRBJ2-3
v_call: TRBV27
cdr3_length: 15
cdr3_aa: CASSLGLESTDTQYF
cdr3_nt: TGTGCCAGCAGTTTAGGCCTAGAGAGCACAGATACGCAGTATTTT

clone_size: .
d_call: .
j_call: TRBJ2-3
v_call: TRBV2
cdr3_length: 14
cdr3_aa: CASSSPGGTDTQYF
cdr3_nt: TGTGCCAGCAGTTCACCGGGGGGCACAGATACGCAGTATTTT

clone_size: .
d_call: .
j_call: TRBJ2-7
v_call: TRBV7-9
cdr3_length: 14
cdr3_aa: CSSSSDRASYEQYF
cdr3_nt: TGTTCCAGCAGCTCGGACAGAGCTTCCTACGAGCAGTACTTC

clone_size: .
d_call: .
j_call: TRBJ1-4
v_call: TRBV7-6
cdr3_length: 17
cdr3_aa: CASSPYPGRGIGEKLFF
cdr3_nt: TGTGCCAGCAGCCCGTACCCGGGCAGGGGAATCGGGGAAAAACTGTTTTTT

clone_size: .
d_call: .
j_call: TRBJ2-7
v_call: TRBV27
cdr3_length: 12
cdr3_aa: CASSSFQREQYF
cdr3_nt: TGTGCCAGCAGTTCCTTCCAGAGGGAGCAGTACTTC

clone_size: .
d_call: .
j_call: TRBJ2-4
v_call: TRBV30
cdr3_length: 14
cdr3_aa: CAWIPRLAKNIQYF
cdr3_nt: TGTGCCTGGATCCCGAGGTTAGCCAAAAACATTCAGTACTTC

clone_size: .
d_call: TRBD1
j_call: TRBJ2-7
v_call: TRBV7-9
cdr3_length: 16
cdr3_aa: CASSSRLTGLAYEQYF
cdr3_nt: TGTGCCAGCAGCTCCAGACTGACAGGGCTAGCCTACGAGCAGTACTTC

clone_size: .
d_call: .
j_call: TRBJ2-3
v_call: TRBV9
cdr3_length: 14
cdr3_aa: CASSVTQGTRTQYF
cdr3_nt: TGTGCCAGCAGCGTAACACAGGGCACGAGGACGCAGTATTTT

clone_size: .
d_call: TRBD2
j_call: TRBJ2-2
v_call: TRBV19
cdr3_length: 15
cdr3_aa: CASSIGSSGVGELFF
cdr3_nt: TGTGCCAGTAGTATAGGCTCTAGCGGGGTCGGGGAGCTGTTTTTT

clone_size: few
d_call: .
j_call: TRBJ1-2
v_call: TRBV7-8
cdr3_length: 14
cdr3_aa: CASSLIQGGYGYTF
cdr3_nt: TGTGCCAGCAGCTTGATTCAGGGAGGGTATGGCTACACCTTC

clone_size: .
d_call: .
j_call: TRBJ2-2
v_call: TRBV29-1
cdr3_length: 13
cdr3_aa: CSVEDGVPGELFF
cdr3_nt: TGCAGCGTTGAAGACGGGGTGCCCGGGGAGCTGTTTTTT

clone_size: .
d_call: .
j_call: TRBJ2-1
v_call: TRBV30
cdr3_length: 15
cdr3_aa: CAWSVGTSSYNEQFF
cdr3_nt: TGTGCCTGGAGTGTTGGAACTAGCTCCTACAATGAGCAGTTCTTC

clone_size: .
d_call: TRBD2
j_call: TRBJ2-5
v_call: TRBV9
cdr3_length: 14
cdr3_aa: CASSPRTSLETQYF
cdr3_nt: TGTGCCAGCAGCCCCCGGACTAGCTTGGAGACCCAGTACTTC

clone_size: .
d_call: .
j_call: TRBJ1-1
v_call: TRBV5-5
cdr3_length: 16
cdr3_aa: CASSPTGLPLNTEAFF
cdr3_nt: TGTGCCAGCAGCCCTACGGGACTGCCCCTGAACACTGAAGCTTTCTTT

clone_size: .
d_call: .
j_call: TRBJ1-2
v_call: TRBV29-1
cdr3_length: 15
cdr3_aa: CSVERVQGGNYGYTF
cdr3_nt: TGCAGCGTTGAACGGGTGCAGGGCGGAAACTATGGCTACACCTTC

clone_size: .
d_call: TRBD2
j_call: TRBJ2-1
v_call: TRBV5-4
cdr3_length: 15
cdr3_aa: CASSFRNSGRAEQFF
cdr3_nt: TGTGCCAGCAGCTTTCGTAATAGCGGGAGAGCCGAGCAGTTCTTC

clone_size: once
d_call: .
j_call: TRBJ2-1
v_call: TRBV6-1
cdr3_length: 12
cdr3_aa: CATQGLGSEQFF
cdr3_nt: TGTGCCACCCAGGGTCTTGGTAGTGAGCAGTTCTTC

clone_size: .
d_call: TRBD1
j_call: TRBJ1-5
v_call: TRBV4-1
cdr3_length: 16
cdr3_aa: CASSQDRTGEIQPQHF
cdr3_nt: TGCGCCAGCAGCCAAGACAGGACAGGGGAAATTCAGCCCCAGCATTTT

clone_size: few
d_call: .
j_call: TRBJ1-2
v_call: TRBV29-1
cdr3_length: 13
cdr3_aa: CSVGFPGNYGYTF
cdr3_nt: TGCAGCGTTGGGTTCCCGGGTAACTATGGCTACACCTTC

clone_size: .
d_call: TRBD2
j_call: TRBJ2-3
v_call: TRBV7-2
cdr3_length: 14
cdr3_aa: CASSPGLASDTQYF
cdr3_nt: TGTGCCAGCAGCCCGGGACTAGCTTCAGATACGCAGTATTTT

clone_size: .
d_call: .
j_call: TRBJ2-5
v_call: TRBV9
cdr3_length: 15
cdr3_aa: CASSVGSGGQETQYF
cdr3_nt: TGTGCCAGCAGCGTAGGATCGGGCGGGCAAGAGACCCAGTACTTC

clone_size: .
d_call: .
j_call: TRBJ1-6
v_call: TRBV28
cdr3_length: 17
cdr3_aa: CASRSVPVGDDNSPLHF
cdr3_nt: TGTGCCAGCAGATCCGTACCAGTCGGGGATGATAATTCACCCCTCCACTTT

clone_size: .
d_call: TRBD1
j_call: TRBJ2-7
v_call: TRBV4-1
cdr3_length: 15
cdr3_aa: CASSQSDRASYEQYF
cdr3_nt: TGCGCCAGCAGCCAATCGGACAGGGCGTCCTACGAGCAGTACTTC